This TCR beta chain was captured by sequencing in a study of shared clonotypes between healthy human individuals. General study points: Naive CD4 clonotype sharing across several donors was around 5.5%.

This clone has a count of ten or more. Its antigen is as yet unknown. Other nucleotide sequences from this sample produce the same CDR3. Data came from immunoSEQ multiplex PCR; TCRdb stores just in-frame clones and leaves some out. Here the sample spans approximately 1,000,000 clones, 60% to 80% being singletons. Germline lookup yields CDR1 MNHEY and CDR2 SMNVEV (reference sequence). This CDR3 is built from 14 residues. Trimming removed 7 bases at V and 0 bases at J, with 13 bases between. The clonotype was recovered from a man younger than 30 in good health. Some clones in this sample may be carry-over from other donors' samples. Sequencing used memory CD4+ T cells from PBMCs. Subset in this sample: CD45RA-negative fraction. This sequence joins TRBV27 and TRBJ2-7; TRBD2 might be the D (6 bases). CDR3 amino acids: CASTAGRSSYEQYF. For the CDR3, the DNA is TGTGCCAGCACTGCAGGGAGGAGCTCCTACGAGCAGTACTTC.